The clone carrying this T cell receptor (beta chain) is judged medium-sized. As yet, its antigen is unknown. Germline assignment: CDR1 MNHEY and CDR2 SVGEGT. The ends were cut back, 0 bases at V and 7 bases at J, with 13 bases in the middle. This CDR3 has 15 amino acids. TCRdb re-derived calls from the 5' RACE reads in MiXCR, one entry per CDR3 protein. The data hold about 5,000 distinct CDR3 sequences, with roughly 7.8% observed a single time. This record comes from a study of spatial heterogeneity in lung cancer. Whole-study context: The count of detected beta-chain sequences consistently exceeded that of alpha-chain sequences. From matched bulk RNA-seq came a T cell module score, which showed a strong correlation with TCR transcript counts in tumor regions. The study observed each unique TCR and UMI combination more than ten times on average in raw reads.

Study observations and caveats: In tumors, expanded intratumoral alpha and beta TCR counts tracked mutation counts.

Described time point: sample taken at primary tumor resection. The sequence derives from a female donor with early-stage non-small cell lung cancer. Sequenced material: lung tumor tissue, taken at surgery. The rearrangement uses TRBV6-2 or TRBV6-3 and TRBJ2-4; D is ambiguous. CDR3 DNA sequence: TGTGCCAGCAGTTACTCTGTTGGTGGGTGGAACATTCAGTACTTC. This translates into CASSYSVGGWNIQYF.